This T cell receptor beta chain was identified during a study of blood T cell repertoires in COVID-19. The CDR3 length is 13 residues. Trimming took 6 bases from V and 5 from J, leaving 13 bases between them. Germline V gene lookup returns CDR1 SEHNR and CDR2 FQNEAQ (reference sequence). How the authors handled the data: Estimated nucleated cell counts came from reference gene primer amplification. Assay used: immunoSEQ multiplex PCR; TCRdb lists only in-frame clones, some missing. V, J and clone size were drawn from that table, and D and trimming were deduced from the DNA. The table shows 90,000 to 110,000 clones, with about 75% occurring only once.

This TCR derives from a woman in her sixties or seventies with acute or convalescent COVID-19. The chain uses TRBV7-9 and TRBJ2-5, with TRBD2 as a possible D gene (6 bases). Sequenced: peripheral blood. The CDR3 sequence is CASRAEGRETQYF. The CDR3 DNA sequence: TGTGCCAGCAGGGCGGAGGGGCGGGAGACCCAGTACTTC. The full variable domain, with the rest looked up from reference TRBV7-9 and TRBJ2-5, is DTGVSQNPRHKITKRGQNVTFRCDPISEHNRLYWYRQTLGQGPEFLTYFQNEAQLEKSRLLSDRFSAERPKGSFSTLEIQRTEQGDSAMYLCASRAEGRETQYFGPGTRLLVL.